One and the same sample provided the 22 T cell receptor beta chains below, sequenced in a study of breast tumors, draining lymph nodes, adjacent tissues. Samples came from axillary lymph nodes draining the breast cancer. TCRdb itself ran the multiplex PCR reads through MiXCR, one entry per CDR3 protein. In the table there are some 150,000 distinct CDR3 sequences, around 24% of which are singletons. Sequenced: axillary lymph node tissue. The receptors originated from a female donor with breast cancer. Some clones in this sample may be carry-over from other donors' samples.

This clonotype showed up just a few times. The chain has TRBV30 and TRBJ2-4; no clear D. Germline loops: CDR1 GTSNPN, CDR2 SVGIG (reference sequence). The ends were cut back, 3 bases at V and 4 bases at J, with 19 bases in the middle. This CDR3 is 16 amino acids long. The CDR3 loop is CAWSGDIFVRKNIQYF. The CDR3 bases are TGTGCCTGGAGCGGTGACATTTTCGTACGAAAAAACATTCAGTACTTC.

This clonotype was counted at least ten times. The chain joins TRBV29-1 to TRBJ2-3; 12 nucleotides line up with TRBD2. After removal of 1 base from V and 2 bases from J, the junction contained 7 bases not matched to a gene. This CDR3 spans 17 amino acids. CDR1 is SQVTM and CDR2 is ANQGSEA in the germline V gene. The CDR3 reads CSVEAGGLAGPTDTQYF. The CDR3 DNA sequence: TGCAGCGTTGAAGCTGGAGGACTAGCGGGGCCCACAGATACGCAGTATTTT.

This clonotype was recorded many times. The CDR3 DNA follows: TGTGCCAGCAGCTTAGTTTTTGCTAGCGGCTACGAGCAGTACTTC. It specifies CASSLVFASGYEQYF. This sequence joins TRBV11-2 and TRBJ2-7; 7 nucleotides align to TRBD2. The CDR3 consists of 15 residues. The V gene end was trimmed by 1 base and the J gene end by 3 bases; junction bases not matched to a gene: 6. Germline values: CDR1 SGHAT, CDR2 FQNNGV.

This clonotype was seen at least ten times. This chain joins TRBV20-1 and TRBJ2-7, with a weak D call TRBD1 (6 bases). The CDR3 totals 14 residues. V lost 6 bases to trimming and J lost 2 bases, with 17 bases between them. Germline V gene lookup returns CDR1 DFQATT and CDR2 SNEGSKA (reference sequence). The CDR3 sequence is CSAEDGGYTYEQYF. Written as DNA, the CDR3 is TGCAGTGCCGAAGATGGGGGCTATACCTACGAGCAGTACTTC.

This clonotype has only a few counts. The V call is TRBV19, the J call TRBJ2-2; 12 nucleotides align to TRBD2. The ends lost 7 bases at V and 7 bases at J; junction bases unmatched: 7. The CDR3 is 15 amino acids. The germline V gene encodes CDR1 LNHDA and CDR2 SQIVND (reference sequence). In nucleotides, the CDR3 is TGTGCCAGTATTTCCGGGACTAGCGGGTACGGGGAGCTGTTTTTT. It encodes CASISGTSGYGELFF.

This clonotype was observed once. A much larger clone differs by one base, so this may be a read error. The CDR3 is CASGTDSNIYEQYF. The CDR3, as DNA: TGTGCCAGCGGCACTGACAGCAATATCTACGAGCAGTACTTC. V is TRBV9 and J is TRBJ2-7, with D maybe TRBD1 (5 bases). Germline CDR1 reads SGDLS; CDR2 reads YYNGEE. CDR3 length equals 14 residues. V was trimmed by 7 bases and J by 3 bases, leaving 17 bases between them.

The gene calls are TRBV11-1 and TRBJ2-6, with D perhaps assigned TRBD1 or TRBD2 (5 bases each). The CDR3 covers 16 residues. CDR1 is SGHAT, CDR2 FQDESV, per germline (reference sequence). Trimming cost V 3 bases and J 0 bases, with 9 bases left between them. CDR3 residues: CASSLGPGSGANVLTF. CDR3 nucleotide sequence: TGTGCCAGCAGCTTGGGACCGGGCTCTGGGGCCAACGTCCTGACTTTC.

This clonotype was seen ten or more times. The chain combines TRBV5-6 with TRBJ2-3, with unresolved D. The CDR3 runs to 13 residues. Trimming left V 4 bases short and J 1 base short, with 7 bases between. CDR1 SGHDT and CDR2 YYEEEE come from the germline V gene. CDR3 DNA: TGTGCCAGCAGCGTCTATGGCACAGATACGCAGTATTTT. Its translation: CASSVYGTDTQYF. Together with reference TRBV5-6 and TRBJ2-3, the CDR3 gives the full variable domain: DAGVTQSPTHLIKTRGQQVTLRCSPKSGHDTVSWYQQALGQGPQFIFQYYEEEERQRGNFPDRFSGHQFPNYSSELNVNALLLGDSALYLCASSVYGTDTQYFGPGTRLTVL.

The J gene is TRBJ2-6, the V gene TRBV15, with D uncertain. Germline values: CDR1 LNHNV, CDR2 YYDKDF (reference sequence). Trimming shortened V by 3 bases and J by 0 bases, and 6 bases separated the two germline ends. This CDR3 is 15 amino acids long. DNA for the CDR3: TGTGCCACCAGCAGTGGGTCCTCTGGGGCCAACGTCCTGACTTTC. Amino acids: CATSSGSSGANVLTF.

This clonotype has just one count. The CDR3 DNA reads TGTGCCAGCAGCTTGGATACAGGGGATGGGGCCTACGAGCAGTACTTC. Amino acid sequence: CASSLDTGDGAYEQYF. This chain joins TRBV7-8 and TRBJ2-7; 7 nucleotides align to TRBD1. Losses at the gene ends were 3 bases for V and 2 bases for J; bases not matched to a gene: 10. The CDR3 totals 16 residues. Germline V CDR1 and CDR2: SGHVS, FQNEAQ.

A remark on this clonotype: This could be a read error, since a much larger clone is one nucleotide away. V usage is TRBV13 and J usage is TRBJ1-4; maybe TRBD1 (6 bases). CDR3 length: 16 residues. CDR1 and CDR2 (germline): PRHDT, FYEKMQ (reference sequence). Deletions cut 7 bases from V and 8 bases from J, with 23 bases between. The CDR3 DNA follows: TGTGCCAGCACCGCCGCGATGGGGGGCCCGAGGGAAAAACTGTTTTTT. It encodes CASTAAMGGPREKLFF.

The V gene is TRBV28, the J gene TRBJ2-2; tentatively, D is TRBD2 (7 bases). This CDR3 spans 14 amino acids. Looked up from germline, CDR1 is MDHEN and CDR2 is SYDVKM. V was shortened by 5 bases and J by 1 base, with 8 bases between the two germline ends. The DNA for the CDR3 is TGTGCCAGCAGTAGGGGGGGGAACACCGGGGAGCTGTTTTTT. As protein: CASSRGGNTGELFF. Full variable domain (outside the CDR3, taken from reference TRBV28 and TRBJ2-2): DVKVTQSSRYLVKRTGEKVFLECVQDMDHENMFWYRQDPGLGLRLIYFSYDVKMKEKGDIPEGYSVSREKKERFSLILESASTNQTSMYLCASSRGGNTGELFFGEGSRLTVL.

The table lists this clonotype with a few counts. The V gene is TRBV20-1, the J gene TRBJ1-4; D not certain. The CDR3 is 14 amino acids. Germline CDR1 reads DFQATT; CDR2 reads SNEGSKA (reference sequence). Trimming took off 4 bases at V and 3 bases at J, with 12 bases between the two ends. Written as DNA, the CDR3 is TGCAGTGCTATCCTACCGGGCTCTAATGAAAAACTGTTTTTT. This gives the protein CSAILPGSNEKLFF.

This clonotype was seen ten or more times. CDR3 bases: TGCAGTGCTACGCCGGGACAGGGTTTGGGCAATGAGCAGTTCTTC. Amino acid sequence: CSATPGQGLGNEQFF. V and J are TRBV20-1 and TRBJ2-1, with 9 positions matching TRBD1. The CDR3 is made up of 15 amino acids. V shed 4 bases and J 6 bases; nucleotides not matched to a gene: 10. Per the germline V gene, CDR1 is DFQATT and CDR2 is SNEGSKA (reference sequence).

This clonotype was detected ten times or more. V and J are TRBV19 and TRBJ1-2; possibly TRBD1 for D (5 bases). V shed 5 bases and J shed 4 bases, with 8 bases lying between them. The CDR3 sequence is 12 residues long. Germline V CDR1 and CDR2: LNHDA, SQIVND (reference sequence). The CDR3: CASSVTAYGYTF. CDR3 in DNA: TGTGCCAGTAGTGTGACAGCCTATGGCTACACCTTC.

On this clonotype itself: This may be a read error, as it is one base from a much larger clone. The chain carries TRBV12-3 or TRBV12-4 and TRBJ1-3, with a tentative D call TRBD1 (5 bases). V shed 7 bases and J shed 9 bases, with 16 bases lying between them. The length of the CDR3 is 13 residues. The CDR3, as DNA: TGTGCCAGCAAGGCGTCGGGGCAAGCCACCATATATTTT. Translation: CASKASGQATIYF.

This clonotype showed up many times. The V gene is TRBV2, the J gene TRBJ1-4, with D unclear. Germline-derived CDR1 and CDR2 are SNHLY and FYNNEI. The V gene lost 6 bases and the J gene lost 0 bases, with 11 bases spanning the gap. The CDR3 extends over 15 amino acids. The chain's CDR3 is CASRAVLATNEKLFF. For the CDR3, the DNA is TGTGCCAGCAGAGCCGTTCTCGCAACTAATGAAAAACTGTTTTTT.

This clonotype was seen repeatedly, ten times or more. The rearrangement joins TRBV28 to TRBJ2-3, with D possibly TRBD1 on 6 matching bases. Germline V gene lookup returns CDR1 MDHEN and CDR2 SYDVKM. The CDR3 contains 15 residues. The germline V and J ends were trimmed by 5 bases and 2 bases, with 14 bases remaining between them. DNA of the CDR3: TGTGCCAGCAGTGCACCCGGGACACACACAGATACGCAGTATTTT. It is translated as CASSAPGTHTDTQYF.

The sample holds many counts of this clonotype. V usage is TRBV6-4 and J usage is TRBJ2-3; D gene ambiguous. Trimming removed 4 bases from V and 3 bases from J, with 8 bases in between. CDR1 is MRHNA, CDR2 SNTAGT, per germline. The length of the CDR3 is 13 residues. CDR3 protein: CASSASRTDTQYF. The CDR3 DNA is TGTGCCAGCAGTGCCTCCCGTACAGATACGCAGTATTTT.

With regard to this clonotype: A much larger clonotype is one base distant, so this may be a read error. The chain has TRBV11-2 and TRBJ2-7, with TRBD2 identical over 12 bases. Germline CDR1 reads SGHAT; CDR2 reads FQNNGV. This CDR3 region has 14 residues. J was trimmed by 5 bases and V by 6 bases; bases with no gene match: 5. The CDR3 is CASRTSGSRHEQYF. CDR3 nucleotide sequence: TGTGCCAGCAGGACTAGCGGGAGTCGCCACGAGCAGTACTTC. The whole variable domain, remainder taken from reference TRBV11-2 and TRBJ2-7, is EAGVAQSPRYKIIEKRQSVAFWCNPISGHATLYWYQQILGQGPKLLIQFQNNGVVDDSQLPKDRFSAERLKGVDSTLKIQPAKLEDSAVYLCASRTSGSRHEQYFGPGTRLTVT.

Points on this clonotype: A much larger clone differs by one base, so this may be a read error. This sequence joins TRBV6-5 and TRBJ1-4, with D possibly matching TRBD1 (5 bases). CDR3 length equals 14 residues. CDR1 is MNHEY, CDR2 SVGAGI, per germline. This CDR3 is CASSYAGPNERLFF. CDR3 DNA sequence: TGTGCCAGCAGTTACGCAGGGCCTAATGAAAGACTGTTTTTT.

In its sample, this clonotype was seen many times. The CDR3 DNA reads TGTGCCAGCAGCGTACGACTAGCGGGACTCAATGAGCAGTTCTTC. It yields the protein CASSVRLAGLNEQFF. This chain joins TRBV9 and TRBJ2-1; TRBD2 aligns across 11 bases. Germline V gene sequence: CDR1 SGDLS, CDR2 YYNGEE. The CDR3 sequence is 15 residues long. V was clipped by 1 base and J by 6 bases; unmatched bases: 3.